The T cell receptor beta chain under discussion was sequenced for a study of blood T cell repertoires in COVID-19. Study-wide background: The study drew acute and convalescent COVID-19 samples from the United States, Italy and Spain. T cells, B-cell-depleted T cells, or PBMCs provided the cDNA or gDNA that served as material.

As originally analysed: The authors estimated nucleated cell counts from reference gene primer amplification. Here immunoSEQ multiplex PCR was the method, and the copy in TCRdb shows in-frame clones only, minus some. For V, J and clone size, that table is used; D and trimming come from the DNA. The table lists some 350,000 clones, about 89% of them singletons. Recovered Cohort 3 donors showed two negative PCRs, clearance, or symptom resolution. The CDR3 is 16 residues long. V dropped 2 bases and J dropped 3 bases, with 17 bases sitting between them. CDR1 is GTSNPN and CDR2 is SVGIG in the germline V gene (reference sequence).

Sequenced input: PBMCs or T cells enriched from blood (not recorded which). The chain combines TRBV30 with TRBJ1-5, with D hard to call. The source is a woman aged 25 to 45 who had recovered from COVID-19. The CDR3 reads CAWSSTGNKPNQPQHF. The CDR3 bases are TGTGCCTGGAGTTCAACGGGGAACAAACCCAATCAGCCCCAGCATTTT.